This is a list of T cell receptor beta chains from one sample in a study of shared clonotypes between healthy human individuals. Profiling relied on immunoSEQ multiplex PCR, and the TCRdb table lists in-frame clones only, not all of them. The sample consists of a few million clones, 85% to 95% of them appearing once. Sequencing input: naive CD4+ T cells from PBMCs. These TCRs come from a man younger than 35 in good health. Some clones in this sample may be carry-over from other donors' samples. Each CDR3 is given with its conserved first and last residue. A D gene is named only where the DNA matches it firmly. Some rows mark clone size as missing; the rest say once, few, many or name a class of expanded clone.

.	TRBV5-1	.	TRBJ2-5	TGCGCCAGCAATGTTGAGGGGCCGGGGAGATCCCAGTACTTC	CASNVEGPGRSQYF
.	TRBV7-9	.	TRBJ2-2	TGTGCCAGCAGCTTAACAGGGTACACCGGGGAGCTGTTTTTT	CASSLTGYTGELFF
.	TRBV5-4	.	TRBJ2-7	TGTGCCAGCAGCTTGCCGGGACTCGGGGCCTACGAGCAGTACTTC	CASSLPGLGAYEQYF
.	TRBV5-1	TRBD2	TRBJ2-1	TGCGCCAGCAGCCCGTCAACTAGCGGGATGTACAATGAGCAGTTCTTC	CASSPSTSGMYNEQFF
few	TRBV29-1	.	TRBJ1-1	TGCAGCGTTGAAGGGCAGGAGACGAACACTGAAGCTTTCTTT	CSVEGQETNTEAFF
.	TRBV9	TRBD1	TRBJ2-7	TGTGCCAGCAGCGTAGGTCTGACAGGGGGCGAAGGCGAGCAGTACTTC	CASSVGLTGGEGEQYF
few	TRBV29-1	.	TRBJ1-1	TGCAGCGGTGAGGGAGGCACTGAAGCTTTCTTT	CSGEGGTEAFF
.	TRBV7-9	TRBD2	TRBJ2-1	TGTGCCAGCAGCGCCAGCGGGAACTCCTACAATGAGCAGTTCTTC	CASSASGNSYNEQFF
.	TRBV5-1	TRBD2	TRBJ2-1	TGCGCCAGCAGCCCTAGGGAGGGCCTAGGTAATGAGCAGTTCTTC	CASSPREGLGNEQFF
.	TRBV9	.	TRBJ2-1	TGTGCCAGCAGCGTGACGAGCGCCGCGATCAATGAGCAGTTCTTC	CASSVTSAAINEQFF
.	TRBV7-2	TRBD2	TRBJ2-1	TGTGCCAGCAGCTTAAGGACTAGCGGTAGCTCCTACAATGAGCAGTTCTTC	CASSLRTSGSSYNEQFF
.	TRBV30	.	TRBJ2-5	TGTGCCTGGAGGGGGGAGACCCAGTACTTC	CAWRGETQYF
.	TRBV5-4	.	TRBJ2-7	TGTGCCAGCAGCCCGGGGACGCGCTACGAGCAGTACTTC	CASSPGTRYEQYF
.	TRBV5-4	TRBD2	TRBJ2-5	TGTGCCAGCAGCAAGCCGGGACTAGCGGGAGAGACCCAGTACTTC	CASSKPGLAGETQYF
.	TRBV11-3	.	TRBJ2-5	TGTGCCAGCAGCTTAGAAAGGGCTGGGAAACGACAAGAGACCCAGTACTTC	CASSLERAGKRQETQYF
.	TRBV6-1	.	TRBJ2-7	TGTGCCAGCAGTGAAGCTGGGCAGTATAACTACGAGCAGTACTTC	CASSEAGQYNYEQYF
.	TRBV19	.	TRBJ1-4	TGTGCCAGTAGTCGGTTTGAAAAACTGTTTTTT	CASSRFEKLFF
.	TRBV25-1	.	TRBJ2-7	TGTGCCAGTGAATCAGGGGGGGTCTCCTACGAGCAGTACTTC	CASESGGVSYEQYF
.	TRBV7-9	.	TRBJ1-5	TGTGCCAGCAGCTGGGGAAATCAGCCCCAGCATTTT	CASSWGNQPQHF
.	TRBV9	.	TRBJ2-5	TGTGCCAGCAGCGTAGTACAGGGAGAGACCCAGTACTTC	CASSVVQGETQYF
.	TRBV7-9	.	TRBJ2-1	TGTGCCAGCAGCTTTCAGGCAGAGCTGTACAATGAGCAGTTCTTC	CASSFQAELYNEQFF
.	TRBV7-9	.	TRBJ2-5	TGTGCCAGCAGCTTTCACGACAGACAAGAGACCCAGTACTTC	CASSFHDRQETQYF
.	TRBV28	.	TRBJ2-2	TGTGCCAGCAGTTCCCCCCGGGGACGGAGATCGAACACCGGGGAGCTGTTTTTT	CASSSPRGRRSNTGELFF
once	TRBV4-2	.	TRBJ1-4	TGTGCCAGCAGCCAAGACTCTGCCATGCGGGGGCGGGTTGAAAAACTGTTTTTT	CASSQDSAMRGRVEKLFF
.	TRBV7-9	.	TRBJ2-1	TGTGCCAGCAGCGATATCGGGGTTTTTCGATTCGATGAGCAGTTCTTC	CASSDIGVFRFDEQFF
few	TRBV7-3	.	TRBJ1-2	TGTGCCAGCAGCTCCGGACCCGAGGGAGGCTACACCTTC	CASSSGPEGGYTF
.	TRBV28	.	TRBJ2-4	TGTGCCAGCAGTCTGACAGACACCCTAAACATTCAGTACTTC	CASSLTDTLNIQYF
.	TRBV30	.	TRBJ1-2	TGTGCCTGGAGTGGCGAGCGGAACCCTGATGGCTACACCTTC	CAWSGERNPDGYTF
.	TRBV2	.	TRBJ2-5	TGTGCCAGCATTCGGCGACTGGTACAAGAGACCCAGTACTTC	CASIRRLVQETQYF
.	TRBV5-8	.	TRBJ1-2	TGTGCCAGCAGCCGGCCTTGGACAGCTTATGGCTACACCTTC	CASSRPWTAYGYTF
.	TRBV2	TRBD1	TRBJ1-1	TGTGCCAGCAGCGGGACAGGGGGCCCTAACACTGAAGCTTTCTTT	CASSGTGGPNTEAFF
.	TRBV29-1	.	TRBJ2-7	TGCAGCGTTCGGACCTTCTACGAGCAGTACTTC	CSVRTFYEQYF
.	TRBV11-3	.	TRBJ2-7	TGTGCCAGCAGCTTAGACAGGATGCGGGAGCAGTACTTC	CASSLDRMREQYF
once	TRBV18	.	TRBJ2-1	TGTGCCAGCTCACCAGTCCAGGGTTCGTACAATGAGCAGTTCTTC	CASSPVQGSYNEQFF
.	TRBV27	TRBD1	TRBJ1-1	TGTGCCAGCAGTCTATTCACCCTGGACAGGGGCGTAATGAACACTGAAGCTTTCTTT	CASSLFTLDRGVMNTEAFF
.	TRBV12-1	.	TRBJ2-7	TGTGCCAGCAGCTTATATTCCTACGAGCAGTACTTC	CASSLYSYEQYF
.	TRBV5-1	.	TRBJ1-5	TGCGCCAGCAGCCCCGGACCGAACAATCAGCCCCAGCATTTT	CASSPGPNNQPQHF
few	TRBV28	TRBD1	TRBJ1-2	TGTGCCAGCGCTGGGGGACAGGGTGGCTATGGCTACACCTTC	CASAGGQGGYGYTF
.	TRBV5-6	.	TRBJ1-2	TGTGCCAGCAGTTCTTACACCGCCCGGATCTACGGAAGGGGCTACACCTTC	CASSSYTARIYGRGYTF
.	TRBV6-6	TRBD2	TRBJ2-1	TGTGCCAGCAGCCCACTAGCGGGAACGCGGAATGAGCAGTTCTTC	CASSPLAGTRNEQFF
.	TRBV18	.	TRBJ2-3	TGTGCCAGCTCACTCCTAGGGGATACGCAGTATTTT	CASSLLGDTQYF
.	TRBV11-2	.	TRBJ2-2	TGTGCCAGCAGCTCGATGAGGGGCCTCGGGGAGCTGTTTTTT	CASSSMRGLGELFF
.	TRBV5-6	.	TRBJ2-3	TGTGCCAGCAGCTTGGGGCAGTCTAGCACAGATACGCAGTATTTT	CASSLGQSSTDTQYF
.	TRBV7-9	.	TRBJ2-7	TGTGCCAGCAGCTTAGTACAACAGGGTTCCCACGAGCAGTACTTC	CASSLVQQGSHEQYF
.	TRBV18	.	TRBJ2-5	TGTGCCAGCTCACCCCAGACCCTAAACCAAGAGACCCAGTACTTC	CASSPQTLNQETQYF
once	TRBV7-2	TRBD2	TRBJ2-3	TGTGCCAGCAGCTTGGATAGCGGGGGCACAGATACGCAGTATTTT	CASSLDSGGTDTQYF
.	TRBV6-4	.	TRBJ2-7	TGTGCCAGCAGTCCAGGGGTACACTCCTACGAGCAGTACTTC	CASSPGVHSYEQYF
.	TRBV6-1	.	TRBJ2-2	TGTGCCAGCAGTGGAGACTGGTACACCGGGGAGCTGTTTTTT	CASSGDWYTGELFF